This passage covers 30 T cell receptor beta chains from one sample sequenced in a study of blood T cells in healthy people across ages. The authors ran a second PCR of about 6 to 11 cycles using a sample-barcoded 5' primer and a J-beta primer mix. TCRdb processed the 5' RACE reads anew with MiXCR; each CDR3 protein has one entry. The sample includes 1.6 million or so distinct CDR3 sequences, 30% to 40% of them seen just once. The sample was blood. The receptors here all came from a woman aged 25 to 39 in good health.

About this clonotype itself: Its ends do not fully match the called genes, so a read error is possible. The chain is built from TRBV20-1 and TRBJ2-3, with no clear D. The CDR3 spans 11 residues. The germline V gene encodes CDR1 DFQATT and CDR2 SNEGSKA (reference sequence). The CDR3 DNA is TGCAGTGCCAGAGTTGGAAATACGCAGTATTTT. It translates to CSARVGNTQYF.

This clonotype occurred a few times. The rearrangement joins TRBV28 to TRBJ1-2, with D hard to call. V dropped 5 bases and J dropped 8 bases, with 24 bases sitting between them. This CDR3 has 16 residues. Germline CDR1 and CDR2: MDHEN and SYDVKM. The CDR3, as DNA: TGTGCCAGCAGTGTTGGGTATGGCAGGTCTTTGGAGGGCTACACCTTC. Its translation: CASSVGYGRSLEGYTF.

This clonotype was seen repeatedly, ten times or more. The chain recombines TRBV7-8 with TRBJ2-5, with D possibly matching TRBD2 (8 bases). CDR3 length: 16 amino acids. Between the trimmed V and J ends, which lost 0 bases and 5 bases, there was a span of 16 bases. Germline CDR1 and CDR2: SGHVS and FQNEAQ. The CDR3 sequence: CASSLARGVGGETQYF. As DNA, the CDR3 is TGTGCCAGCAGCTTAGCGCGGGGGGTAGGGGGCGAGACCCAGTACTTC.

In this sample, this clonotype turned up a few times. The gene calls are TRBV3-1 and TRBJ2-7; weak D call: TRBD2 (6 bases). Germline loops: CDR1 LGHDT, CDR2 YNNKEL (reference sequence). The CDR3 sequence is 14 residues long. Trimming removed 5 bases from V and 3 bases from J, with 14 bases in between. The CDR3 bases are TGTGCCAGCAGCGGCTTGGGGGGTGTCTACGAGCAGTACTTC. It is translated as CASSGLGGVYEQYF.

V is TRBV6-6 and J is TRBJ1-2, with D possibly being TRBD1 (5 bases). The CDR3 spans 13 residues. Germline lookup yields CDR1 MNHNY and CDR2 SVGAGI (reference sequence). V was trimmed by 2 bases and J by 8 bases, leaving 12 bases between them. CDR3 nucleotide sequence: TGTGCCAGCAGTTACGGAGGGGAAGGGGGCTACACCTTC. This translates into CASSYGGEGGYTF.

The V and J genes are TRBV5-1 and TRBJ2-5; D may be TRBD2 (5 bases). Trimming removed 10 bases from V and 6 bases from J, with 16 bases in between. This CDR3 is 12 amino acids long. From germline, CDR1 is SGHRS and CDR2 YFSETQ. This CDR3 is CAGGRPQKTQYF. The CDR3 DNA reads TGCGCCGGAGGACGGCCTCAAAAGACCCAGTACTTC. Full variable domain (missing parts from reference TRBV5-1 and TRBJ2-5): KAGVTQTPRYLIKTRGQQVTLSCSPISGHRSVSWYQQTPGQGLQFLFEYFSETQRNKGNFPGRFSGRQFSNSRSEMNVSTLELGDSALYLCAGGRPQKTQYFGPGTRLLVL.

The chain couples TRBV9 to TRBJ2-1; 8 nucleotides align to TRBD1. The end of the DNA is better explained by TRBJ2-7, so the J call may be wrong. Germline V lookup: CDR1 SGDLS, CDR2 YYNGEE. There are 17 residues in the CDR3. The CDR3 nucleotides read TGTGCCAGCAGCCAAACATGGACAGGGCATGGTTTGAATGAGCAGTACTTC. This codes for CASSQTWTGHGLNEQYF.

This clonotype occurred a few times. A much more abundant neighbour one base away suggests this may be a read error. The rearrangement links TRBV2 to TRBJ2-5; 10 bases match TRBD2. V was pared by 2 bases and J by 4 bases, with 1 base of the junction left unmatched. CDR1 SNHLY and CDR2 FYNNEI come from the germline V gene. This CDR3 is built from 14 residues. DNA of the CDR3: TGTGCCAGCAGTGAAATAGCGGGGGGAGAGACCCAGTACTTC. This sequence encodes CASSEIAGGETQYF.

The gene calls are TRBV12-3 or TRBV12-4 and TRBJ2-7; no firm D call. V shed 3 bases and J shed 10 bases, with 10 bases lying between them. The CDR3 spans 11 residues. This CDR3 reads CASSFDSTQYF. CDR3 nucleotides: TGTGCCAGCAGTTTTGACTCCACCCAGTACTTC.

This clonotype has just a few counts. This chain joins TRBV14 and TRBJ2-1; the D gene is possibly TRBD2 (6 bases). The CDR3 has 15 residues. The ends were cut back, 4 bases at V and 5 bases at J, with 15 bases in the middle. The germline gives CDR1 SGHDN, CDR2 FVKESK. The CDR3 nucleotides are TGTGCCAGCAGCCCCCTAGGCGGGGCCCACAATGAGCAGTTCTTC. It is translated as CASSPLGGAHNEQFF.

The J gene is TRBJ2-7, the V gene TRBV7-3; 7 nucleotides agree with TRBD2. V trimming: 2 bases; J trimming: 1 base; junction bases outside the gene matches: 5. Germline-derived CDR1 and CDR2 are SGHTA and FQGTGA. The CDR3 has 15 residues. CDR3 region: CASSLAGEGSYEQYF. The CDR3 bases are TGTGCCAGCAGCTTAGCGGGAGAGGGTTCCTACGAGCAGTACTTC.

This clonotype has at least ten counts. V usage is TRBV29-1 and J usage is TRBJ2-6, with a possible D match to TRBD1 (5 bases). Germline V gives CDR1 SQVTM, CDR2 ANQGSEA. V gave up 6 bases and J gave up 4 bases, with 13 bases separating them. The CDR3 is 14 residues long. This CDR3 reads CSVAPGSGANVLTF. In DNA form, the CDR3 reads TGCAGCGTCGCTCCAGGGTCCGGGGCCAACGTCCTGACTTTC. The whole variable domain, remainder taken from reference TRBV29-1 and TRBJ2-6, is SAVISQKPSRDICQRGTSLTIQCQVDSQVTMMFWYRQQPGQSLTLIATANQGSEATYESGFVIDKFPISRPNLTFSTLTVSNMSPEDSSIYLCSVAPGSGANVLTFGAGSRLTVL.

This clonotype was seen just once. The CDR3 loop reads CSARASGGGQSNNEQFF. The CDR3 bases are TGCAGTGCTCGGGCTAGCGGAGGGGGCCAATCCAACAATGAGCAGTTCTTC. This sequence joins TRBV20-1 and TRBJ2-1; D is tentatively TRBD1 or TRBD2 (7 bases each). V was clipped by 5 bases and J by 5 bases, with 25 bases between them. The germline gives CDR1 DFQATT, CDR2 SNEGSKA (reference sequence). This CDR3 has 17 amino acids.

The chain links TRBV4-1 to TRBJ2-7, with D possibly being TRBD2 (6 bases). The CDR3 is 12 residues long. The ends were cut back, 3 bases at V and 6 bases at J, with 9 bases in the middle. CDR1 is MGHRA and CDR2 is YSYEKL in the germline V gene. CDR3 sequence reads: CASSHGSGEQYF. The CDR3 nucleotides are TGCGCCAGCAGCCACGGGAGTGGCGAGCAGTACTTC.

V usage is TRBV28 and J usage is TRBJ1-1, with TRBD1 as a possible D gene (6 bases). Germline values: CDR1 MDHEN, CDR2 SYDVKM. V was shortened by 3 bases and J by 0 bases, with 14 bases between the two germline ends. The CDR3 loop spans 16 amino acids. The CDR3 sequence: CASSFFRGGLNTEAFF. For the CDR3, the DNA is TGTGCCAGCAGTTTTTTCAGGGGCGGCTTGAACACTGAAGCTTTCTTT.

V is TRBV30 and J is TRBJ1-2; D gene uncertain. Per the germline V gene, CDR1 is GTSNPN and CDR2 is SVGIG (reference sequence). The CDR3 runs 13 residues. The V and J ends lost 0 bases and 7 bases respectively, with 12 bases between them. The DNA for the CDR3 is TGTGCCTGGAGTGTACGGTGGAGCGGTGGCTACACCTTC. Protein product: CAWSVRWSGGYTF.

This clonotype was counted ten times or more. The CDR3 sequence is CASSQLGGGSGGTDTQYF. CDR3 nucleotide sequence: TGCGCCAGCAGCCAACTCGGCGGGGGTAGCGGGGGGACAGATACGCAGTATTTT. The chain uses TRBV4-1 and TRBJ2-3; TRBD2 agrees at 10 bases. The V segment lost 2 bases and the J segment 3 bases; nucleotides outside the gene matches: 11. The CDR3 has 18 amino acids. Germline assignment: CDR1 MGHRA and CDR2 YSYEKL.

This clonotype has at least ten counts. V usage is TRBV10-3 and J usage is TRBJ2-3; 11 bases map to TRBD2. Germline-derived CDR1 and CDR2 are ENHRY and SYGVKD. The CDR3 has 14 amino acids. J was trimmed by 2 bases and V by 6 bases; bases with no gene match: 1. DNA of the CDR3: TGTGCCATCAGGACTAGCGGGGACACAGATACGCAGTATTTT. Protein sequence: CAIRTSGDTDTQYF.

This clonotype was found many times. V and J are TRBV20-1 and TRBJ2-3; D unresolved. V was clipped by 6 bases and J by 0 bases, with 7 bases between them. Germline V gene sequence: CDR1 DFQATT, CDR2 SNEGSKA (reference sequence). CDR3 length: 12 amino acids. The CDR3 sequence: CSALDSTDTQYF. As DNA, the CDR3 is TGCAGTGCCCTGGACAGCACAGATACGCAGTATTTT.

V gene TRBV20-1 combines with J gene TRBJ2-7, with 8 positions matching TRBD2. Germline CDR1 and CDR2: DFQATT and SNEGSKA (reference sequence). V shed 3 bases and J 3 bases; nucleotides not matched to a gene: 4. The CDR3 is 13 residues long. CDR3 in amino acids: CSARFGGDYEQYF. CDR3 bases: TGCAGTGCTAGGTTCGGGGGGGACTACGAGCAGTACTTC.

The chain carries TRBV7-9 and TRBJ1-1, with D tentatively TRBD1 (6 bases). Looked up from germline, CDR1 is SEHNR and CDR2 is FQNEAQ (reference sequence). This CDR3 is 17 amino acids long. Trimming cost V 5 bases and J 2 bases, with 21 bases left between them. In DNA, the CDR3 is TGTGCCAGCAGCGGTCGTGGATGGGACATCCAAAACACTGAAGCTTTCTTT. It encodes CASSGRGWDIQNTEAFF.

The CDR3 DNA reads TGTGCCAGCAGCCCCCATCAGTGGGGTGGCCGGAGTGAAGCTTTCTTT. This gives the protein CASSPHQWGGRSEAFF. The chain carries TRBV16 and TRBJ1-1; D call uncertain. Trimming took 4 bases from V and 7 from J, leaving 22 bases between them. The germline gives CDR1 KGHSY, CDR2 FQNENV. This CDR3 comprises 16 residues.

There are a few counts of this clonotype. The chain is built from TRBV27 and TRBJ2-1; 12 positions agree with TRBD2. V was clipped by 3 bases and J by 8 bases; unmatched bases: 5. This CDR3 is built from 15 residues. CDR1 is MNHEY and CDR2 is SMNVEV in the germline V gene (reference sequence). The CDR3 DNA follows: TGTGCCAGCAGTTTCTCTAGCGGGGGGGCGTATGAGCAGTTCTTC. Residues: CASSFSSGGAYEQFF.

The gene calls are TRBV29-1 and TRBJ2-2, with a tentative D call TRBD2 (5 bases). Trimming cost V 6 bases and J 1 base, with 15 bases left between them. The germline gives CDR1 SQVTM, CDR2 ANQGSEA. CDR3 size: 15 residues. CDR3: CSVTSGGWNTGELFF. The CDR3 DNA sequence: TGCAGCGTCACCAGCGGAGGCTGGAACACCGGGGAGCTGTTTTTT.

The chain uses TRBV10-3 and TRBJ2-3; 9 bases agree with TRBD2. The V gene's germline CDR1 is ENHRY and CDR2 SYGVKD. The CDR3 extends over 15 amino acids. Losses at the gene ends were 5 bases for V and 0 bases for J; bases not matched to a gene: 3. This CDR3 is CAISYLAGSTDTQYF. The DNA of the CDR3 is TGTGCCATCAGTTACCTAGCGGGGAGCACAGATACGCAGTATTTT.

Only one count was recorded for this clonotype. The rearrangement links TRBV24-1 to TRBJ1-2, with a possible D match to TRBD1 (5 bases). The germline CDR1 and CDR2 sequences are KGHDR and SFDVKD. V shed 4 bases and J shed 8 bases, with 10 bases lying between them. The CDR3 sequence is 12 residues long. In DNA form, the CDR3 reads TGTGCCACCAGTGAATGGGGCAGAGGCTACACCTTC. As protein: CATSEWGRGYTF.

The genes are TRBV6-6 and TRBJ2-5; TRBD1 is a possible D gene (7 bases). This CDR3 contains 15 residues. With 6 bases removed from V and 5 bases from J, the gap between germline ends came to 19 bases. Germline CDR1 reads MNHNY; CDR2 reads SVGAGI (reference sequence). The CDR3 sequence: CASSRGGGGIETQYF. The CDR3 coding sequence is TGTGCCAGCAGCCGTGGAGGAGGGGGCATTGAGACCCAGTACTTC.

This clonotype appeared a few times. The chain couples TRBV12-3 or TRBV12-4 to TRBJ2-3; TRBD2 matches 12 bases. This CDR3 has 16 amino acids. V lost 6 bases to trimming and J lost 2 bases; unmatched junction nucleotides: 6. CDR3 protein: CASSRTSGASTDTQYF. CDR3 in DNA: TGTGCCAGCAGCAGGACTAGCGGGGCCTCCACAGATACGCAGTATTTT.

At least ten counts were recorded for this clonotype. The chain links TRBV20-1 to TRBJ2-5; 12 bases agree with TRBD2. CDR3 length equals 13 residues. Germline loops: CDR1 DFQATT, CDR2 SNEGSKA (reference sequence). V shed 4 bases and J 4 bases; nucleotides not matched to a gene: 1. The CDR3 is CSAILAGGETQYF. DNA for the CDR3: TGCAGTGCTATACTAGCGGGGGGAGAGACCCAGTACTTC.

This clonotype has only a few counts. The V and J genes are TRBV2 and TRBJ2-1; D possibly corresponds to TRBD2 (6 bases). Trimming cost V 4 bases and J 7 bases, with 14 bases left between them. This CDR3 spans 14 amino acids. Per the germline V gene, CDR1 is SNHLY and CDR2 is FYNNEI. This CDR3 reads CASSVVVRGNEQFF. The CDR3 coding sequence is TGTGCCAGCAGTGTAGTCGTCCGGGGGAATGAGCAGTTCTTC.